The 3 T cell receptor beta chains reported below all come from one sample, sequenced in a study of T cell repertoires in cytomegalovirus infection. These receptors lack a known antigen. TCRdb analysed the reads with MiXCR anew, one entry per CDR3 protein. The table has roughly 500,000 distinct CDR3 sequences, more than 40% seen once. Sequencing was performed on cultured PBMCs, taken from culture after CMV antigen stimulation. The origin of the receptors is a human donor in good health (CMV status not recorded). Some clones in this sample may be carry-over from other donors' samples.

The genes are TRBV7-2 and TRBJ1-2, with TRBD1 as a possible D gene (6 bases). The germline gives CDR1 SGHTA, CDR2 FQGNSA. The CDR3 loop spans 15 amino acids. V lost 3 bases and J lost 4, with 15 bases in between. CDR3 sequence: CASSFRGTGSYGYTF. The CDR3 DNA is TGTGCCAGCAGCTTTCGGGGAACAGGGTCCTATGGCTACACCTTC.

The table lists this clonotype with a few counts. The chain is built from TRBV6-1 and TRBJ2-3; 8 nucleotides agree with TRBD2. V lost 2 bases to trimming and J lost 1 base; unmatched junction nucleotides: 5. CDR1 and CDR2 (germline): MNHNS, SASEGT. This CDR3 is built from 16 residues. The CDR3 coding sequence is TGTGCCAGCAGTGAATCAACTAGCGGCCGCACAGATACGCAGTATTTT. This sequence encodes CASSESTSGRTDTQYF.

This clonotype was counted a few times. The chain recombines TRBV2 with TRBJ1-4; 8 bases agree with TRBD1. Trimming removed 10 bases from V and 8 bases from J; junction bases left unmatched: 9. Per germline, CDR1 SNHLY and CDR2 FYNNEI. The CDR3 extends over 13 amino acids. The DNA of the CDR3 is TGTGCCACCCAACTGGACAGGGCCGAAAAACTGTTTTTT. Translation gives CATQLDRAEKLFF.